These T cell receptor beta chains were read from a single sample in a study of T-cell memory formation after mild COVID-19. TCRdb itself ran the 5' RACE reads through MiXCR, one entry per CDR3 protein. The data show about 560,000 distinct CDR3 sequences, with about a fifth seen just once and around 8.4% held by the top ten. The sequenced material came from PBMCs or a T cell subset sorted from them (not recorded which). All receptors come from an adult woman who had mild COVID-19 (a few samples of this study predate the infection). Cell type and time point are not known. Each CDR3 is given with its conserved first and last residue. A D gene is named only where the DNA matches it firmly. Some rows have no size entry. The others give once, few or many, or a class for an expanded clone.

V	length	size	J	D	DNA	CDR3
TRBV12-3/TRBV12-4	14	.	TRBJ2-7	TRBD1	TGTGCCAGCTTGGGGACAGGTTCCCCCTACGAGCAGTACTTC	CASLGTGSPYEQYF
TRBV7-3	16	.	TRBJ2-2	TRBD1	TGTGCCAGCAGCTCTACAGGGGGATGGTTGACCGGGGAGCTGTTTTTT	CASSSTGGWLTGELFF
TRBV5-6	14	few	TRBJ2-7	.	TGTGCCAGCAGCTTGTCAGGGATGGACTACGAGCAGTACTTC	CASSLSGMDYEQYF
TRBV15	15	.	TRBJ1-2	.	TGTGCCACCAGCAGAGATCTAGGGTCGACCTATGGCTACACCTTC	CATSRDLGSTYGYTF
TRBV20-1	14	few	TRBJ2-3	.	TGCAGTGCTAGTGACGGGATTAGCACAGATACGCAGTATTTT	CSASDGISTDTQYF
TRBV5-6	14	.	TRBJ1-5	.	TGTGCCAGCAGCTCAGGGGCAGTTTTTCAGCCCCAGCATTTT	CASSSGAVFQPQHF
TRBV29-1	12	few	TRBJ2-5	.	TGCAGCGTTGTAGGGGGGAGAGAGACCCAGTACTTC	CSVVGGRETQYF
TRBV7-2	13	few	TRBJ2-3	.	TGTGCCAGCAGCAGATACCACACAGATACGCAGTATTTT	CASSRYHTDTQYF
TRBV10-3	15	few	TRBJ1-4	.	TGTGCCATCAGTGAGTCGGGAGTCCGACAGGAAAAACTGTTTTTT	CAISESGVRQEKLFF
TRBV25-1	11	few	TRBJ1-2	.	.	CASSEWGRGTF
TRBV10-3	14	many	TRBJ2-5	TRBD1	TGTGCCATCAGTGAGCCGACAGGGTCGGAGACCCAGTACTTC	CAISEPTGSETQYF
TRBV5-1	16	many	TRBJ2-2	.	TGCGCCAGCAGCTTGGAAAGGGGAGCACTCACCGGGGAGCTGTTTTTT	CASSLERGALTGELFF
TRBV5-1	13	few	TRBJ1-2	TRBD1	TGCGCCAGTCGACAGGGGGCAAGCTATGGCTACACCTTC	CASRQGASYGYTF
TRBV5-6	15	.	TRBJ1-2	.	TGTGCCAGCAGCTTGATCATTTCAGGGAACTATGGCTACACCTTC	CASSLIISGNYGYTF
TRBV7-9	13	.	TRBJ1-2	.	TGTGCCAGCAGCTTATGGTCAGAGTATGGCTACACCTTC	CASSLWSEYGYTF
TRBV12-3/TRBV12-4	15	few	TRBJ2-5	.	TGTGCCAGCAGTAGGACGGACTGGTACCAAGAGACCCAGTACTTC	CASSRTDWYQETQYF
TRBV15	18	.	TRBJ2-7	TRBD2	TGTGCCACCGCGCCGAGGGGTGGACTAGCGGGAGGACCCTACGAGCAGTACTTC	CATAPRGGLAGGPYEQYF
TRBV6-5	13	.	TRBJ2-7	.	TGTGCCAGCAGCTTCCAGGGTGCCGGGGAGCAGTACTTC	CASSFQGAGEQYF
TRBV6-5	13	.	TRBJ2-5	.	TGTGCCAGCAGCAGAGCCCCACAAGAGACCCAGTACTTC	CASSRAPQETQYF
TRBV7-9	17	few	TRBJ1-1	TRBD1	TGTGCCAGCAGCTTAGCTATTGGGGACAGGGCGAACACTGAAGCTTTCTTT	CASSLAIGDRANTEAFF
TRBV2	14	once	TRBJ1-2	TRBD1	TGTGCCAGCAGTGTGGCAGGGGGTAACTATGGCTACACCTTC	CASSVAGGNYGYTF
TRBV7-3	13	.	TRBJ2-5	.	TGTGCCAGCAGCCGGGATATTGCGGAGACCCAGTACTTC	CASSRDIAETQYF
TRBV20-1	15	few	TRBJ1-3	.	TGCAGTGCTGCAATCAGGTTTTCCTCTGGAAACACCATATATTTT	CSAAIRFSSGNTIYF
TRBV5-4	13	few	TRBJ2-7	.	TGTGCCAGCAGCTGGTGGCAGTCCTACGAGCAGTACTTC	CASSWWQSYEQYF
TRBV6-5	14	few	TRBJ1-1	.	TGTGCCAGCAGTCCCGGGCCTCAGGGCACTGAAGCTTTCTTT	CASSPGPQGTEAFF
TRBV24-1	13	.	TRBJ2-3	TRBD2	TGTGCCACGCGGGAGGGAGGGACAGATACGCAGTATTTT	CATREGGTDTQYF
TRBV12-3/TRBV12-4	14	.	TRBJ2-1	.	TGTGCCAGCAGTTTAAGGATAGTGAACAATGAGCAGTTCTTC	CASSLRIVNNEQFF
TRBV6-2/TRBV6-3	15	.	TRBJ2-7	.	TGTGCCAGCAGCCGTGGAAACCCGGGGGCCTACGAGCAGTACTTC	CASSRGNPGAYEQYF
TRBV10-3	14	.	TRBJ2-7	TRBD2	TGTGCCATCAGCCCGGGACTAAATCCCTACGAGCAGTACTTC	CAISPGLNPYEQYF
TRBV6-5	14	few	TRBJ2-7	.	TGTGCCAGCAGTCGTCAACAGGGTGTCCACGAGCAGTACTTC	CASSRQQGVHEQYF
TRBV30	13	.	TRBJ1-2	.	TGTGCCTGGAGTGTAGGGGGACTTTATGGCTACACCTTC	CAWSVGGLYGYTF
TRBV24-1	13	few	TRBJ2-1	.	TGTGCCACCAGTGACCAGGGATTCAATGAGCAGTTCTTC	CATSDQGFNEQFF
TRBV12-3/TRBV12-4	11	.	TRBJ2-1	.	TGTGCCAGCAGTTCATTCCATGAGCAGTTCTTC	CASSSFHEQFF
TRBV7-9	15	few	TRBJ1-3	.	TGTGCCAGCAGAGATAAGGGGAGCTCTGGAAACACCATATATTTT	CASRDKGSSGNTIYF
TRBV3-1	16	.	TRBJ2-4	.	TGTGCCAGCAGCCAAGAGGGCAGCCTAGCCAAAAACATTCAGTACTTC	CASSQEGSLAKNIQYF
TRBV24-1	14	few	TRBJ2-3	TRBD1	TGTGCCACCAGTGATCGGACAGGGTCAGATACGCAGTATTTT	CATSDRTGSDTQYF
TRBV6-5	15	.	TRBJ2-3	TRBD2	TGTGCCAGCAGGCCGACTAGCGGGAGGACAGATACGCAGTATTTT	CASRPTSGRTDTQYF
TRBV4-1	13	.	TRBJ1-1	.	TGCGCCAGCAGCCAAGGAACGGGGATGGGAGCTTTCTTT	CASSQGTGMGAFF
TRBV20-1	15	.	TRBJ2-1	TRBD2	TGCAGTGCTGGGACTAGCGGGAGAGCCTACAATGAGCAGTTCTTC	CSAGTSGRAYNEQFF
TRBV9	14	few	TRBJ2-7	.	TGTGCCAGCAGCGTAGCTCGCGACCCCCACGAGCAGTACTTC	CASSVARDPHEQYF
TRBV5-6	15	few	TRBJ2-7	TRBD2	TGTGCCAGCACCCAACTAGCGGGAGGGCCGCGTGAGCAGTACTTC	CASTQLAGGPREQYF
TRBV30	14	once	TRBJ1-4	.	TGTGCCTGGAGTGCGGGTCACGGGGATGAAAAACTGTTTTTT	CAWSAGHGDEKLFF
TRBV28	16	few	TRBJ2-7	TRBD1	TGTGCCAGCAGCCAAGCCTCGACAGGGTTAAGAGGCGAGCAGTACTTC	CASSQASTGLRGEQYF
TRBV30	16	few	TRBJ2-1	TRBD2	TGTGCCTGGAGTTCAGTAGCGGGAGGGCCCCACAATGAGCAGTTCTTC	CAWSSVAGGPHNEQFF
TRBV5-5	15	few	TRBJ2-2	TRBD2	TGTGCCAGCAGGCTAGCGGGAGGTTACGCCGGGGAGCTGTTTTTT	CASRLAGGYAGELFF
TRBV5-1	15	.	TRBJ1-5	.	TGCGCCAGCAGCTTGGGGGGGCAAAGCAATCAGCCCCAGCATTTT	CASSLGGQSNQPQHF
TRBV12-3/TRBV12-4	17	few	TRBJ2-3	TRBD1	TGTGCCAGCAGTCCCCCGGGACAGGCACCCTACCCAGATACGCAGTATTTT	CASSPPGQAPYPDTQYF
TRBV5-1	13	.	TRBJ1-1	.	TGCGCCAGCAGCTTGGTTGTGGACACTGAAGCTTTCTTT	CASSLVVDTEAFF
TRBV20-1	14	few	TRBJ2-5	TRBD1	TGCAGTGCTGGAGGACAGGGGGCGAAAGAGACCCAGTACTTC	CSAGGQGAKETQYF
TRBV29-1	13	few	TRBJ1-2	.	TGCAGCGTCGTCGGGGAGCTGAACTATGGCTACACCTTC	CSVVGELNYGYTF
TRBV24-1	15	.	TRBJ2-3	.	TGTGCCACCAGTGATTTGCCCCCACTTACAGATACGCAGTATTTT	CATSDLPPLTDTQYF
TRBV6-5	14	.	TRBJ2-5	.	TGTGCCAGCAGCCCGGGACTCTGGTCGGAGACCCAGTACTTC	CASSPGLWSETQYF
TRBV6-2/TRBV6-3	16	few	TRBJ2-1	TRBD2	TGTGCCAGCAGCCCCCGGGAGGGCCGTCCCGGGAATGAGCAGTTCTTC	CASSPREGRPGNEQFF
TRBV7-2	12	few	TRBJ2-1	.	TGTGCCAGCAGCTTACGAGCGGTTGAGCAGTTCTTC	CASSLRAVEQFF
TRBV2	16	.	TRBJ2-2	TRBD2	TGTGCCAGCAGTGAGCTTGGCGGGGGAGCCACCGGGGAGCTGTTTTTT	CASSELGGGATGELFF
TRBV30	12	.	TRBJ1-2	.	TGTGCCTGGAGTGTAAGCCGGGCTGGCTACACCTTC	CAWSVSRAGYTF
TRBV20-1	14	.	TRBJ1-2	TRBD1	TGCAGTGCTACCAAGACAGGGGGTACCTATGGCTACACCTTC	CSATKTGGTYGYTF
TRBV11-2	19	few	TRBJ2-7	.	TGTGCCAGCAGCTTAGACCATTCTTGGACGGACGAGAGTAGATACGAGCAGTACTTC	CASSLDHSWTDESRYEQYF
TRBV5-4	16	few	TRBJ2-3	.	TGTGCCAGCAGCTCAGGGTTACGAAGAGACACAGATACGCAGTATTTT	CASSSGLRRDTDTQYF
TRBV30	14	few	TRBJ1-4	.	TGTGCCTGGAGTGTAGTCGGATTAAGTGAAAAACTGTTTTTT	CAWSVVGLSEKLFF